This T cell receptor (beta chain) derives from a study of control samples from healthy donors and cancer patients. Sequenced by immunoSEQ multiplex PCR; TCRdb stores in-frame clones only, minus some. Of approximately 160,000 clones in the sample, more than 90% were seen once. V gave up 3 bases and J gave up 2 bases, with 13 bases separating them. Germline-derived CDR1 and CDR2 are PRHDT and FYEKMQ (reference sequence). The CDR3 has 15 amino acids. This receptor was identified in a woman aged 40-49 years in good health. This chain joins TRBV13 and TRBJ1-1, with D maybe TRBD1 (5 bases). The sample consisted of blood. The CDR3 DNA reads as TGTGCCAGCAGCTTTTATGGGGGTAAAAACACTGAAGCTTTCTTT. This gives the protein CASSFYGGKNTEAFF.